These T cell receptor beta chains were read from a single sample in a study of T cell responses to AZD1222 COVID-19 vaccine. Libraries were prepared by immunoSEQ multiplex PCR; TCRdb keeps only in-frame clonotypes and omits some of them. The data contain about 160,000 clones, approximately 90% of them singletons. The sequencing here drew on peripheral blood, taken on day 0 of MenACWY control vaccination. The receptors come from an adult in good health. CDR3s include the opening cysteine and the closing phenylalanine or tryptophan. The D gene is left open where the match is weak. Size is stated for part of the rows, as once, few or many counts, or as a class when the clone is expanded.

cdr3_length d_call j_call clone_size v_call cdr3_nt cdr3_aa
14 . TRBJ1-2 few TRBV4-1 TGCGCCAGCAGCCAAGGGGCAGGGATCTATGGCTACACCTTC CASSQGAGIYGYTF
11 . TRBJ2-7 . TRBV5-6 TGTGCCAGCAGCCTCTTCTACGAGCAGTACTTC CASSLFYEQYF
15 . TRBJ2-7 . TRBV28 TGTGCCAGCAGTCCCGGAGGAAGGGATGGGTACGAGCAGTACTTC CASSPGGRDGYEQYF
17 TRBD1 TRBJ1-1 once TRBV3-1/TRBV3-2 TGTGCCAGCAGCCGGACCGGGACAGGGGGCTCGAGGACTGAAGCTTTCTTT CASSRTGTGGSRTEAFF
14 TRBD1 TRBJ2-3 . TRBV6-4 TGTGCCAGCAGATCGGACAGGGGAACAGATACGCAGTATTTT CASRSDRGTDTQYF
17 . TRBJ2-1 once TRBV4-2 TGTGCCAGCAGCCAACTCAGCGGGTATAGCTCCTACAATGAGCAGTTCTTC CASSQLSGYSSYNEQFF
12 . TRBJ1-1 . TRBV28 TGTGCCAGCAGTTTTGATTCAAAGGGGGCTTTCTTT CASSFDSKGAFF
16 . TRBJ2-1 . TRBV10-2 TGCGCCAGCAGTGAGTGGGTCGACAGCTCCTACAATGAGCAGTTCTTC CASSEWVDSSYNEQFF
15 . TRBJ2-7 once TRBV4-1 TGCGCCAGCAGCCGGACCTACAGGCTCAACTACGAGCAGTACTTC CASSRTYRLNYEQYF
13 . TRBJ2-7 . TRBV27 TGTGCCACAGCACAGGGGGGGATGTACGAGCAGTACTTC CATAQGGMYEQYF
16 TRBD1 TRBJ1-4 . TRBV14 TGTGCCAGCAGCCAGCAGCAAAGGCGGGACAGGGCAAAACTGTTTTTT CASSQQQRRDRAKLFF
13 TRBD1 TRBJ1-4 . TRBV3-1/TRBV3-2 TGTGCCAGCAGCCTAAGGGGACAGGAAAAACTGTTTTTT CASSLRGQEKLFF
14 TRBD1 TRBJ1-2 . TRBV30 TGTGCCTGGAGTGCGCACAGGGGCCAGGGAGGCTACACCTTC CAWSAHRGQGGYTF
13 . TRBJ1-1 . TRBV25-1 TGTGCCAGCAAGAGGGGGGGGAACACTGAAGCTTTCTTT CASKRGGNTEAFF
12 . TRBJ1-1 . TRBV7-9 TGTGCCAGCAGCTGGGCGAACACTGAAGCTTTCTTT CASSWANTEAFF
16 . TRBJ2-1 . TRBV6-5 TGTGCCAGCAGTTACCGTGGGGACGTCTCAGGCAATGAGCAGTTCTTC CASSYRGDVSGNEQFF